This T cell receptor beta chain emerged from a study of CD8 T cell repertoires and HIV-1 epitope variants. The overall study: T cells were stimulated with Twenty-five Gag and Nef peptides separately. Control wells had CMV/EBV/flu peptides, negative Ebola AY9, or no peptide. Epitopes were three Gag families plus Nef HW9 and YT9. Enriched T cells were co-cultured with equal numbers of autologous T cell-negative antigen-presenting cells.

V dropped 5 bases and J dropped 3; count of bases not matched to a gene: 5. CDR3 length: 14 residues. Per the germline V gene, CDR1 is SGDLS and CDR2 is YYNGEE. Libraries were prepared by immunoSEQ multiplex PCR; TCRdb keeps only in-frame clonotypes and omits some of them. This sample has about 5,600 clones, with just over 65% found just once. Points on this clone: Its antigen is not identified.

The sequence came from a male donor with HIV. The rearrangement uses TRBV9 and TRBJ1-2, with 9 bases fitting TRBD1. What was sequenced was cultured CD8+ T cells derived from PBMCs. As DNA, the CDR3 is TGTGCCAGCAGTCGGGACAGGGAGGACTATGGCTACACCTTC. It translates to CASSRDREDYGYTF.